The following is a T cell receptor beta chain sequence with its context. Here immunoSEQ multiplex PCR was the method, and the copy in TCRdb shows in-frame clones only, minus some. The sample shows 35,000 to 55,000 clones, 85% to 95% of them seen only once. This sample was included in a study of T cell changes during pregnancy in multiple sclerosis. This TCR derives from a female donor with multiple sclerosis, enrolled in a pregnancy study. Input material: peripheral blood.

CDR3 in DNA: TGTGCCAGCAGTCGAGGAGACAGGGGGTATGGCTACACCTTC. Translating it yields CASSRGDRGYGYTF. V gene TRBV6-5 combines with J gene TRBJ1-2; TRBD1 aligns across 9 bases. Germline V gene data show CDR1 as MNHEY and CDR2 as SVGAGI. This CDR3 comprises 14 residues. With V trimmed by 5 bases and J by 5 bases, 6 bases remained unmatched.